This T cell receptor beta chain appears in the sequencing data of a study of T cell responses to AZD1222 COVID-19 vaccine (dated by TCRdb to about 2021). Study-wide context: TCR sequencing was performed for roughly 250 trial participants, of whom around 210 were given two doses of AZD1222 and around 26 were given two doses of MenACWY control vaccine. Trial participants were enrolled by age into subgroups of 18-55, 56-69 and 70-plus years, and roughly 150, 30 and 60 TCR-sequenced participants, respectively, were included in these subgroups.

V has 4 bases trimmed and J has 6 bases trimmed; junction bases matching no gene number 9. CDR1 and CDR2 are read off the germline V gene as SGHRS and YFSETQ. Including cysteine and phenylalanine, the CDR3 has 15 amino acids. Left in the record is the CDR3 DNA by itself, 45 bases read in frame from the first base. The CDR3 regions of human TCRbeta chains were subjected to immunosequencing. In the authors' own workflow: Repertoire TCRs were matched against a reference library of SARS-CoV-2-specific TCRs generated with the MIRA antigen-specificity platform. Breadth was defined as the fraction of unique TCRs that were SARS-CoV-2-associated. Depth was defined as the fraction of total T cells that were SARS-CoV-2-associated. Using the MIRA data, every spike-specific TCR was mapped to the spike region that the TCR reacted to and assigned to either a CD4 or a CD8 class. Log10-transformed breadth and depth values were compared by one-way ANOVA with Sidak's multiple comparisons tests. What TCRdb holds here is the immuneACCESS table cut down to in-frame rearrangements. Part of the clones is not present; checked against another copy, under half of the missing clones reflect an unresolved V gene, and the others are unexplained. V and J calls plus clone size are reproduced from that table; the DNA served to infer D and trimming. The sample yields some 150,000 clones; 80% to 90% were counted once. The ten biggest clones cover 5.5% of the sample.

Study-wide conclusions, independent of this receptor: Because no day 14 peak-response samples were available, repertoires were characterized only after the peak T cell response. Spike-specific TCR breadth and depth rose significantly after two AZD1222 doses compared with day 0 and with MenACWY recipients. Nearly half of unique spike-specific TCRs reportedly recognized epitopes outside regions mutated in the B.1.351 and B.1.1.7 variants. Vaccine-associated CD4 TCRs spanned the whole spike protein, with dominant responses in regions 160-218 and 743-854. Participants were mostly white British and included more females than males, and it was suggested by the authors that clonal diversity may have been underestimated. The 56-69-year group was small, and its depth increase did not reach significance, likely because of low power. Conclusions about previously exposed vaccinees are limited because only 5 or 6 AZD1222 recipients were SARS-CoV-2 seropositive at baseline.

For this clone: Its target antigen remains unknown. Base qualities are not at hand, and no much larger clone is one base apart.

What the time point label conveys for this sample: baseline before first vaccination. What this sample's treatment or condition label stands for: meningococcal conjugate vaccine given as trial control. Samples from vaccinated people were obtained from the UK trials COV001 and COV002, which included a single-blind randomized controlled phase 2/3 trial of AZD1222 (ChAdOx1 nCoV-19) in healthy adults. For TCRbeta chain sequencing, PBMC samples from trial participants were taken at day 0 and at day 28 after the second dose. Sequenced material: peripheral blood, taken on day 0 of MenACWY control vaccination. The rearrangement combines TRBV5-1 with TRBJ2-3; 9 bases in the junction line up with TRBD2. The origin of this receptor is an adult in good health. The CDR3 has the sequence CASSVAGASFDTQYF. The DNA sequence is TGCGCCAGCAGCGTAGCGGGGGCCTCCTTCGATACGCAGTATTTT.